The 12 T cell receptor beta chains below were found in one sample sequenced in a study of blood T cell repertoires in COVID-19. Some clones are missing from TCRdb's copy, which holds only in-frame ones; the method was immunoSEQ multiplex PCR. Of under 150,000 clones listed, roughly 84% are singletons. Sequencing input: PBMCs or T cells enriched from blood (not recorded which). These receptor sequences come from a woman aged 50 to 60 who had been exposed to COVID-19.

This chain joins TRBV6-5 and TRBJ1-5; D not certain. CDR1 is MNHEY and CDR2 is SVGAGI in the germline V gene. The CDR3 consists of 13 residues. V was shortened by 7 bases and J by 5 bases, with 12 bases between the two germline ends. Here the CDR3 reads CASNGGIDQPQHF. The CDR3 DNA is TGTGCCAGCAATGGAGGGATTGATCAGCCCCAGCATTTT.

Many counts were recorded for this clone. The V call is TRBV4-2, the J call TRBJ2-2, with D maybe TRBD1 (6 bases). CDR1 LGHNA and CDR2 YNFKEQ come from the germline V gene. V lost 1 base and J lost 1, with 16 bases in between. The CDR3 is made up of 18 amino acids. The CDR3 nucleotides are TGTGCCAGCAGCCAAGTGGGACAATCAATGAGGAACACCGGGGAGCTGTTTTTT. It translates to CASSQVGQSMRNTGELFF.

V gene TRBV5-1 combines with J gene TRBJ2-7; 10 bases are a match to TRBD1. V shed 0 bases, J shed 7 bases, and the junction held 7 bases outside the gene matches. The length of the CDR3 is 15 residues. Looked up from germline, CDR1 is SGHRS and CDR2 is YFSETQ. The chain's CDR3 is CASSLAGQGQGEQYF. CDR3 nucleotide sequence: TGCGCCAGCAGCTTGGCGGGACAGGGGCAAGGGGAGCAGTACTTC. The complete variable domain, with remaining parts taken from reference TRBV5-1 and TRBJ2-7, reads KAGVTQTPRYLIKTRGQQVTLSCSPISGHRSVSWYQQTPGQGLQFLFEYFSETQRNKGNFPGRFSGRQFSNSRSEMNVSTLELGDSALYLCASSLAGQGQGEQYFGPGTRLTVT.

This chain connects TRBV7-3 to TRBJ1-2; 8 bases are a match to TRBD1. With V trimmed by 5 bases and J by 4 bases, 3 bases remained unmatched. The CDR3 has 13 amino acids. The germline CDR1 and CDR2 sequences are SGHTA and FQGTGA. The chain's CDR3 is CASSAGGGYGYTF. The CDR3 DNA is TGTGCCAGCAGCGCAGGGGGCGGCTATGGCTACACCTTC. Full variable domain (rest looked up from reference TRBV7-3 and TRBJ1-2): GAGVSQTPSNKVTEKGKYVELRCDPISGHTALYWYRQSLGQGPEFLIYFQGTGAADDSGLPNDRFFAVRPEGSVSTLKIQRTERGDSAVYLCASSAGGGYGYTFGSGTRLTVV.

V is TRBV18 and J is TRBJ2-1; perhaps TRBD1 as D (6 bases). V was shortened by 3 bases and J by 4 bases, with 16 bases between the two germline ends. The CDR3 consists of 16 residues. Germline-derived CDR1 and CDR2 are KGHSH and LQKENI. CDR3 in amino acids: CASSPPSGQPYNEQFF. In nucleotides, the CDR3 is TGTGCCAGCTCACCTCCCTCTGGACAGCCATACAATGAGCAGTTCTTC.

The chain combines TRBV30 with TRBJ2-5; D possibly corresponds to TRBD2 (7 bases). V lost 8 bases, J lost 2 bases, and 27 bases lay in between. The CDR3 spans 17 residues. Germline CDR1 GTSNPN, CDR2 SVGIG (reference sequence). CDR3 coding DNA: TGTGCCCTGGGGGGGCCGGTTGTTAGCGGGCCGCAAGAGACCCAGTACTTC. The encoded protein is CALGGPVVSGPQETQYF.

The chain joins TRBV5-4 to TRBJ2-1; D is uncertain. Trimming cost V 4 bases and J 2 bases, with 16 bases left between them. The CDR3 covers 16 residues. The V gene's germline CDR1 is SGHNT and CDR2 YYREEE (reference sequence). In DNA form, the CDR3 reads TGTGCCAGCAGCCTCGCCTCTAGGCCTACCTACAATGAGCAGTTCTTC. This gives the protein CASSLASRPTYNEQFF.

The chain is built from TRBV4-1 and TRBJ2-7; 8 bases map to TRBD2. CDR3 length: 17 amino acids. The V segment lost 3 bases and the J segment 4 bases; nucleotides outside the gene matches: 14. Germline V gene lookup returns CDR1 MGHRA and CDR2 YSYEKL. CDR3 DNA: TGCGCCAGCAGCCAGGTCGGTAGCGGGACCGGGCGGTACGAGCAGTACTTC. This codes for CASSQVGSGTGRYEQYF.

As concerns this clone: One junction end does not reproduce the germline sequence, and a read error may be involved. The chain couples TRBV11-2 to TRBJ2-2, with TRBD2 identical over 7 bases. Looked up from germline, CDR1 is SGHAT and CDR2 is FQNNGV. This CDR3 is built from 17 residues. The CDR3 DNA is TGTGCCAGCAGCTCGGGGTGGGCGGGAGCGAACCCCGGGGAGCTGTTTTTT. It encodes CASSSGWAGANPGELFF.

This chain joins TRBV7-9 and TRBJ1-4; possible D gene TRBD1, 6 bases. CDR1 and CDR2 from the germline V gene are SEHNR and FQNEAQ (reference sequence). CDR3 length: 16 residues. V lost 1 base to trimming and J lost 3 bases, with 12 bases between them. CDR3 DNA sequence: TGTGCCAGCAGCTTAGGGCTACAGGGTTCTAATGAAAAACTGTTTTTT. Translated: CASSLGLQGSNEKLFF.

The CDR3 DNA reads TGTGCCAGTAGTCCGACAGGGGAGAATGAAAAACTGTTTTTT. Translation: CASSPTGENEKLFF. This chain uses TRBV19 with TRBJ1-4; 8 bases are shared with TRBD1. Trimming took 5 bases from V and 5 from J; bases not matched to a gene: 4. The germline gives CDR1 LNHDA, CDR2 SQIVND (reference sequence). The CDR3 totals 14 residues.

The gene calls are TRBV12-5 and TRBJ1-5; D is unclear. CDR1 LGHNT and CDR2 FRNRAP come from the germline V gene. The CDR3 covers 17 residues. Trimming stripped 6 bases from V and 1 base from J, with 19 bases between. This chain's CDR3 is CASGPYVPGPSNQPQHF. The DNA of the CDR3 is TGTGCTAGTGGGCCCTACGTCCCGGGTCCAAGCAATCAGCCCCAGCATTTT.